This record concerns one T cell receptor (beta chain) sequence. What it binds is unknown. The data were taken from a study of shared clonotypes between healthy human individuals. Study-level results: It was the few donors that limited the genetic and exposure-history diversity represented. Clonotypes that were shared across a handful of donors made up roughly 5% of naive CD4 clonotypes.

This was a deep-level run. This table comes from immunoSEQ multiplex PCR, and its TCRdb copy is limited to in-frame clones, with some not included. The sample records hundreds of thousands of clones, roughly 95% being singletons. Germline lookup yields CDR1 SGHRS and CDR2 YFSETQ. V was clipped by 3 bases and J by 4 bases, with 7 bases between them. The CDR3 is 12 residues long. Positively selected for CCR7, the CD45RO-negative cells used as naive CD8 cells excluded terminally differentiated effector memory CD45RA+ cells. The sample taken for sequencing was naive CD8+ T cells sorted from blood. This receptor was obtained from a woman in her twenties or thirties in good health. This rearrangement joins TRBV5-1 to TRBJ1-1, with D perhaps TRBD1 (5 bases). CDR3 sequence reads: CASSSDSTEAFF. CDR3 bases: TGCGCCAGCAGCTCTGACAGCACTGAAGCTTTCTTT.